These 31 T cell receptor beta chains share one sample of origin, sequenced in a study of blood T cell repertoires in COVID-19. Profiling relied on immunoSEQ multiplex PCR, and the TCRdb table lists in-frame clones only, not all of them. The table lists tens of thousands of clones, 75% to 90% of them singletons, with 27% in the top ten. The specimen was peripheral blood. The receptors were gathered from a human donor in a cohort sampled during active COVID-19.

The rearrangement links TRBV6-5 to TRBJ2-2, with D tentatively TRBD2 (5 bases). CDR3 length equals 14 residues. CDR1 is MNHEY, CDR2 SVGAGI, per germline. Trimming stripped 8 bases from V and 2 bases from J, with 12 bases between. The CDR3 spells CASHVRGNTGELFF. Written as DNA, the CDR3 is TGTGCCAGCCACGTCCGGGGAAACACCGGGGAGCTGTTTTTT.

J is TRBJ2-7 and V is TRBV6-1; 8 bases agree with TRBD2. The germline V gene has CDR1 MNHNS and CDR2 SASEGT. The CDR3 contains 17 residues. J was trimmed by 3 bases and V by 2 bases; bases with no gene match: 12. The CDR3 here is CASSELSSGTRVYEQYF. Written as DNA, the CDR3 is TGTGCCAGCAGTGAATTATCCAGCGGGACTAGAGTCTACGAGCAGTACTTC.

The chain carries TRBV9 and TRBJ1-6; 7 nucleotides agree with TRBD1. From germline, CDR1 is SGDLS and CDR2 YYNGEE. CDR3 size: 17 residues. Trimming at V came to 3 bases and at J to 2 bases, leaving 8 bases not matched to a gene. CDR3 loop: CASSDPDREAYNSPLHF. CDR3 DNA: TGTGCCAGCAGCGACCCCGACAGGGAGGCCTATAATTCACCCCTCCACTTT.

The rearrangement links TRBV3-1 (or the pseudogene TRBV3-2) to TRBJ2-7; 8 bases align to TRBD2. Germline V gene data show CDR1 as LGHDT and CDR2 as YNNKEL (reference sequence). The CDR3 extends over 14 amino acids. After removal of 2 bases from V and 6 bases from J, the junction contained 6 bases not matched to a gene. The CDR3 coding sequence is TGTGCCAGCAGCCAATCCCTAGCGGGTCCCGAGCAGTACTTC. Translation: CASSQSLAGPEQYF.

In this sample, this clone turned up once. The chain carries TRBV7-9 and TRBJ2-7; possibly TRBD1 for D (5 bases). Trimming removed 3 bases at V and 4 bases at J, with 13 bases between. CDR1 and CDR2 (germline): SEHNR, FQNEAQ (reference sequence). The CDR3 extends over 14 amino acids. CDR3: CASSFLGQNYEQYF. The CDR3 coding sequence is TGTGCCAGCAGCTTTCTGGGGCAGAATTACGAGCAGTACTTC.

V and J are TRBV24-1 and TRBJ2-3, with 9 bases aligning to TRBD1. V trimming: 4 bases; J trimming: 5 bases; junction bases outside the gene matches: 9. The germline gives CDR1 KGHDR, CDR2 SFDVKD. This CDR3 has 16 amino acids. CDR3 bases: TGTGCCACCAGTGAGCAGACCGGGACAGGGATAGATACGCAGTATTTT. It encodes CATSEQTGTGIDTQYF.

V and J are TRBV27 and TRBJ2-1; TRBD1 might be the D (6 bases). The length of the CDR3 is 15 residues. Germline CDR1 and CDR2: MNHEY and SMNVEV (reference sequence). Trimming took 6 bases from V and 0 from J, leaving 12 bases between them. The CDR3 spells CASSPRGLSYNEQFF. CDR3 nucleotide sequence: TGTGCCAGCAGCCCCAGGGGCCTCTCCTACAATGAGCAGTTCTTC.

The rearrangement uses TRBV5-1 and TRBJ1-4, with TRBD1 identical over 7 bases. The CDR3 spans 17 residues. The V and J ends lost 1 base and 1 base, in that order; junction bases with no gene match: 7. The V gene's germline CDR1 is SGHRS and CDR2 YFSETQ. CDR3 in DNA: TGCGCCAGCAGCTTGAGTGGACCAGGGGGAACTAATGAAAAACTGTTTTTT. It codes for CASSLSGPGGTNEKLFF.

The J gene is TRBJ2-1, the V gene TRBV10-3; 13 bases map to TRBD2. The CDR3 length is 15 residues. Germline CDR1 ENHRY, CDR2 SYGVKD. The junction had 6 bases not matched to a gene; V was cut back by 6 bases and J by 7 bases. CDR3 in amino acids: CAIRKTSGGTNEQFF. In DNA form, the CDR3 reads TGTGCCATCAGGAAGACTAGCGGGGGGACTAATGAGCAGTTCTTC.

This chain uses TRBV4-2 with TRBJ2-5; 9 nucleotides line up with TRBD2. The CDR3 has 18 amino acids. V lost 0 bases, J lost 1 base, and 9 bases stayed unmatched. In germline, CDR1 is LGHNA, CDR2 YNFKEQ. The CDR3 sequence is CASSQEVTSGSIQETQYF. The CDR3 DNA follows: TGTGCCAGCAGCCAAGAAGTCACTAGCGGGTCTATCCAAGAGACCCAGTACTTC.

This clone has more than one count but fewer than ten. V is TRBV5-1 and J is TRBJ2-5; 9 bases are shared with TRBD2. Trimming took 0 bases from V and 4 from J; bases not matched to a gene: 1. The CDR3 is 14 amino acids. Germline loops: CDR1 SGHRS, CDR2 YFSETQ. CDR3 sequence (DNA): TGCGCCAGCAGCTTGGAACTAGCGGGAGAGACCCAGTACTTC. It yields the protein CASSLELAGETQYF.

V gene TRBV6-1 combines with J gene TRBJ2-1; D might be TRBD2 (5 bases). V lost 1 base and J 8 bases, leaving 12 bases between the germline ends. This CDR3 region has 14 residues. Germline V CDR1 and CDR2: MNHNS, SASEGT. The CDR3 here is CASSEVDSGYEQFF. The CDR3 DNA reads TGTGCCAGCAGTGAAGTGGACTCGGGGTATGAGCAGTTCTTC.

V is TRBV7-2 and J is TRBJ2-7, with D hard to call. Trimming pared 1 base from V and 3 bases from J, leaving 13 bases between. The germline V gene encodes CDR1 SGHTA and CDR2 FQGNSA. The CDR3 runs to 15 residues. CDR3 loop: CASSLDGAGFYEQYF. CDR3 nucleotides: TGTGCCAGCAGCTTAGATGGTGCAGGCTTCTACGAGCAGTACTTC.

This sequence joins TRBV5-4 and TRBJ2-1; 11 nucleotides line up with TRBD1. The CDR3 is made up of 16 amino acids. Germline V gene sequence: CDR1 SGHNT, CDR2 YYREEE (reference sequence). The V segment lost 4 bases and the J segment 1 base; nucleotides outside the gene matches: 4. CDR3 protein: CASSEGQGASYNEQFF. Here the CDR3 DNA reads TGTGCCAGCAGCGAAGGACAGGGGGCTTCCTACAATGAGCAGTTCTTC.

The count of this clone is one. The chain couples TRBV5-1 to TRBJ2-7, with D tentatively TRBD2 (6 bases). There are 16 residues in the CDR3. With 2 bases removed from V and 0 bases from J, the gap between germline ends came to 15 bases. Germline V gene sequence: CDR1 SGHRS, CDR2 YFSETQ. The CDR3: CASSLDGGRISYEQYF. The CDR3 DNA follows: TGCGCCAGCAGCTTAGACGGGGGACGGATCTCCTACGAGCAGTACTTC.

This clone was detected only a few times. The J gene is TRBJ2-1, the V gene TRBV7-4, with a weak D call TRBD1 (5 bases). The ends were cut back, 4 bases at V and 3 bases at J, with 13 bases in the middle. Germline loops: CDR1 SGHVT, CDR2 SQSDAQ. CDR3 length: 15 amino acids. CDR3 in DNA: TGTGCCAGCAGCTACAACAGGATTTACTACAATGAGCAGTTCTTC. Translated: CASSYNRIYYNEQFF.

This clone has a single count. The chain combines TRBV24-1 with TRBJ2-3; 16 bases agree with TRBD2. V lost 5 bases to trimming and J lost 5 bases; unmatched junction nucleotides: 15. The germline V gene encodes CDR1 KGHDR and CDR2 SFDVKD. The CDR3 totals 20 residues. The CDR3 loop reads CATSGALGTSGGAMLDTQYF. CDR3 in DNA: TGTGCCACCAGTGGCGCGCTCGGGACTAGCGGGGGGGCGATGTTAGATACGCAGTATTTT.

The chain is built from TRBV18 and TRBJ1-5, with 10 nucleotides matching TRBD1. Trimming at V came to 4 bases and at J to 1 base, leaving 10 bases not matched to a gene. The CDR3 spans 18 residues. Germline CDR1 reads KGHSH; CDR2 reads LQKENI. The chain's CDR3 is CASSLSGTGVGSNQPQHF. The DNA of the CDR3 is TGTGCCAGCTCACTTTCCGGGACAGGGGTAGGGAGCAATCAGCCCCAGCATTTT.

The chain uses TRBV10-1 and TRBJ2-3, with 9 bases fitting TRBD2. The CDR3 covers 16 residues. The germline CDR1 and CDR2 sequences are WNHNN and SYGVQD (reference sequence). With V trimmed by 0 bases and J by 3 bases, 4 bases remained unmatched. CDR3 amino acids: CASSESVRGGTDTQYF. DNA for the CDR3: TGCGCCAGCAGTGAGTCGGTGCGGGGGGGGACAGATACGCAGTATTTT.

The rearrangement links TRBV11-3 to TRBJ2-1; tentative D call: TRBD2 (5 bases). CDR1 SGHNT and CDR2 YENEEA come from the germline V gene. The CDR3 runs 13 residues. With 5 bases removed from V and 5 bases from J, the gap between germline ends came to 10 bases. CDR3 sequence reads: CASSLGLHNEQFF. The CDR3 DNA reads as TGTGCCAGCAGCCTTGGACTCCACAATGAGCAGTTCTTC.

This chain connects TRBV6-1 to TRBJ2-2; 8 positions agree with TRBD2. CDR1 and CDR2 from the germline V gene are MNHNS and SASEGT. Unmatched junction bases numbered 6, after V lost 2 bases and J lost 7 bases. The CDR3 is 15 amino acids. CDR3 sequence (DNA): TGTGCCAGCAGTGAAATGCGGGGGGTCGTCGGGGAGCTGTTTTTT. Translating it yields CASSEMRGVVGELFF.

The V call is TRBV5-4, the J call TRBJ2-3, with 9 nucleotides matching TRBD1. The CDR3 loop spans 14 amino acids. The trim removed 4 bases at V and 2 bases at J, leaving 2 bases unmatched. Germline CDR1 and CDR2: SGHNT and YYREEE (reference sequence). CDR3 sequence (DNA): TGTGCCAGCAGCGACAGGGGGGTCACAGATACGCAGTATTTT. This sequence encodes CASSDRGVTDTQYF.

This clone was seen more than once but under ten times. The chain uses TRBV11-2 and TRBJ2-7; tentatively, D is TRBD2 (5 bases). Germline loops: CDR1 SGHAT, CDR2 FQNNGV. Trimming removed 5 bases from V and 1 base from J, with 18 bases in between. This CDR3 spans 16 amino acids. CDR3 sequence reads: CASSPVDFLTSYEQYF. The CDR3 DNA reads TGTGCCAGCAGCCCCGTGGACTTTCTAACTTCCTACGAGCAGTACTTC.

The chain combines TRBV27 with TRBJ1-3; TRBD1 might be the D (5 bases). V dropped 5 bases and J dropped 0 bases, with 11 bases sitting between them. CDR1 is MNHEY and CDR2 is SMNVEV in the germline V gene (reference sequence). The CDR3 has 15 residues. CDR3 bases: TGTGCCAGCAGTCCAGACAGAGCCTCTGGAAACACCATATATTTT. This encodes CASSPDRASGNTIYF.

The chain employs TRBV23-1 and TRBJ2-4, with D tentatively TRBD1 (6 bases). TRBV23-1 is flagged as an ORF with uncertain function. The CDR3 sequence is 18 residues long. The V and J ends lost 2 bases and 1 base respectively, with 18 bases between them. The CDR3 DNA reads TGCGCCAGCAGTCAACTCCCAGGGGAGTCTTATGCCAAAAACATTCAGTACTTC. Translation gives CASSQLPGESYAKNIQYF.

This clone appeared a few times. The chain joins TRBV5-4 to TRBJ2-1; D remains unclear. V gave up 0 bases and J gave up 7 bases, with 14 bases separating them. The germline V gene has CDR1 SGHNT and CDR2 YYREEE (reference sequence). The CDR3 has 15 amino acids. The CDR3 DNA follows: TGTGCCAGCAGCTTGGGTTCTTCCAGGAATAATGAGCAGTTCTTC. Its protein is CASSLGSSRNNEQFF.

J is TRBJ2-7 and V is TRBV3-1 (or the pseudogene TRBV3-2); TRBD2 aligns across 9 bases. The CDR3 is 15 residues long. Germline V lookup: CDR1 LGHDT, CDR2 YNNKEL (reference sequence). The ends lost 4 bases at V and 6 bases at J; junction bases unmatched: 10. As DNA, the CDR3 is TGTGCCAGCAGCCGAGGCCCTAGCGGGGAAGCCGAGCAGTACTTC. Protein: CASSRGPSGEAEQYF.

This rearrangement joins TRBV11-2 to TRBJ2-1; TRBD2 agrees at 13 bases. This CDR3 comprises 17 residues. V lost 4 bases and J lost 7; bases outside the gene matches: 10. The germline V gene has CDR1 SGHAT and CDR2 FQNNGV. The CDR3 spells CASSSPLLAGGGNEQFF. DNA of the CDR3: TGTGCCAGCAGCTCTCCCCTACTAGCGGGGGGGGGTAATGAGCAGTTCTTC.

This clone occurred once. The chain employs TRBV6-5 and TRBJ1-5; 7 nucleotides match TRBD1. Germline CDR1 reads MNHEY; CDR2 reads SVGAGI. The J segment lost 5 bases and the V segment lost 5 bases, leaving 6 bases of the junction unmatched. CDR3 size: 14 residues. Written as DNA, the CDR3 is TGTGCCAGCAGTCCGGGACAGTCTTATCAGCCCCAGCATTTT. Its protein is CASSPGQSYQPQHF.

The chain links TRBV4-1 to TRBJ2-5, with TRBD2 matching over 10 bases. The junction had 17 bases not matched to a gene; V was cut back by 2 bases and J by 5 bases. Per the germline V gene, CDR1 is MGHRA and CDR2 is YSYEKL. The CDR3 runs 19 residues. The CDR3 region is CASSQRNWASGGLRETQYF. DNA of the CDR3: TGCGCCAGCAGCCAAAGGAACTGGGCTAGCGGGGGCCTTCGGGAGACCCAGTACTTC.

The CDR3 DNA sequence: TGTGCCAGCAGTTACGAGTGGAACACTGAAGCTTTCTTT. It yields the protein CASSYEWNTEAFF. J is TRBJ1-1 and V is TRBV6-5; D gene ambiguous. CDR3 size: 13 residues. V was pared by 2 bases and J by 1 base, with 5 bases between. Per germline, CDR1 MNHEY and CDR2 SVGAGI.